This entry is about one T cell receptor (beta chain). These data are taken from a study of blood T cell repertoires in COVID-19. Study-level background: PBMCs, B-cell-depleted T cells, or T cells were the source of the cDNA or gDNA that made up the material.

Using immunoSEQ multiplex PCR, the repertoire was profiled, and TCRdb retains in-frame clones only, with some absent. The data show approximately 130,000 clones, roughly four fifths seen once. The CDR3 has 13 amino acids. Germline V gene sequence: CDR1 SGHNT, CDR2 YENEEA. The V gene end was trimmed by 5 bases and the J gene end by 6 bases; junction bases not matched to a gene: 5. The sequenced material came from peripheral blood. This chain uses TRBV11-3 with TRBJ1-2; 8 bases are shared with TRBD1. This clonotype was sampled from a human donor in a cohort sampled during active COVID-19. The CDR3 loop reads CASSTGQGDGYTF. The CDR3 coding sequence is TGTGCCAGCAGCACTGGACAGGGTGATGGCTACACCTTC.